This T cell receptor beta chain is drawn from a study of shared clonotypes between healthy human individuals. Libraries were prepared by immunoSEQ multiplex PCR; TCRdb keeps only in-frame clonotypes and omits some of them. The sample has 2 million to 2.5 million clones; approximately 95% are singletons. V was cut by 3 bases and J by 0 bases, with 17 bases left in between. The germline gives CDR1 GTSNPN, CDR2 SVGIG (reference sequence). The CDR3 is 16 amino acids. The source of this sequence is a man aged 18 to 29 in good health. The chain employs TRBV30 and TRBJ1-2, with TRBD1 as a possible D gene (6 bases). Source material: naive CD4+ T cells sorted from blood. Subset reported: CD45RA+ positively selected. CDR3 region: CAWRGDPGTTNYGYTF. CDR3 DNA: TGTGCCTGGAGAGGGGACCCCGGGACAACTAACTATGGCTACACCTTC. Supplemented by reference TRBV30 and TRBJ1-2, the full variable domain reads SQTIHQWPATLVQPVGSPLSLECTVEGTSNPNLYWYRQAAGRGLQLLFYSVGIGQISSEVPQNLSASRPQDRQFILSSKKLLLSDSGFYLCAWRGDPGTTNYGYTFGSGTRLTVV.